Each of the 25 T cell receptor beta chains below was sequenced from the same sample in a study of blood T cell repertoires in COVID-19. Here immunoSEQ multiplex PCR was the method, and the copy in TCRdb shows in-frame clones only, minus some. The data show about 210,000 clones, around 80% seen once. Sequencing used peripheral blood. The receptors were gathered from a man aged 40-49 years who had recovered from COVID-19.

The chain joins TRBV6-5 to TRBJ1-3; D call uncertain. V dropped 7 bases and J dropped 2 bases, with 15 bases sitting between them. CDR3 size: 15 residues. CDR1 MNHEY and CDR2 SVGAGI come from the germline V gene. The CDR3 DNA sequence: TGTGCCAGCACCTCCTACGAGAGGGCTGGAAACACCATATATTTT. Its protein is CASTSYERAGNTIYF.

This clone was recorded only once. The chain carries TRBV5-1 and TRBJ2-5; 7 bases agree with TRBD1. The V gene end was trimmed by 2 bases and the J gene end by 3 bases; junction bases not matched to a gene: 7. This CDR3 is 15 amino acids long. Germline values: CDR1 SGHRS, CDR2 YFSETQ. CDR3 bases: TGCGCCAGCAGCTTTTACGGGACAGATGAAGAGACCCAGTACTTC. The encoded protein is CASSFYGTDEETQYF.

The genes are TRBV12-5 and TRBJ2-5; 9 bases fit TRBD1. Losses at the gene ends were 0 bases for V and 5 bases for J; bases not matched to a gene: 7. The CDR3 runs 16 residues. Germline CDR1 reads LGHNT; CDR2 reads FRNRAP. CDR3 protein: CASGLVLTGGGETQYF. CDR3 sequence (DNA): TGTGCTAGTGGTTTGGTACTAACAGGGGGCGGGGAGACCCAGTACTTC.

The chain has TRBV4-3 and TRBJ2-3, with 9 bases matching TRBD1. Per the germline V gene, CDR1 is LGHNA and CDR2 is YSLEER. Trimming took 3 bases from V and 3 from J; bases not matched to a gene: 7. CDR3 size: 16 residues. CDR3 DNA: TGCGCCAGCAGCCATAGGGACAGGGTGAGGACAGATACGCAGTATTTT. As protein: CASSHRDRVRTDTQYF.

The chain has TRBV12-3 or TRBV12-4 and TRBJ2-7, with a possible D match to TRBD2 (6 bases). With 4 bases removed from V and 7 bases from J, the gap between germline ends came to 11 bases. The CDR3 has 12 amino acids. CDR3: CASSSRRGEQYF. The CDR3 coding sequence is TGTGCCAGCAGTTCCCGTCGGGGGGAGCAGTACTTC.

The rearrangement uses TRBV7-8 and TRBJ1-4, with unresolved D. Trimming pared 2 bases from V and 0 bases from J, leaving 7 bases between. CDR3 size: 15 residues. The germline V gene encodes CDR1 SGHVS and CDR2 FQNEAQ. Written as DNA, the CDR3 is TGTGCCAGCAGCTTATTCGGTGCAACTAATGAAAAACTGTTTTTT. It translates to CASSLFGATNEKLFF.

V is TRBV7-2 and J is TRBJ2-3, with TRBD2 matching over 11 bases. After removal of 6 bases from V and 11 bases from J, the junction contained 16 bases not matched to a gene. CDR1 SGHTA and CDR2 FQGNSA come from the germline V gene. The CDR3 extends over 16 amino acids. The CDR3 DNA reads as TGTGCCAGCAGGCAAGCGTGGGGGACTAGCGGTGGCGGGCAGTATTTT. Amino acid sequence: CASRQAWGTSGGGQYF. Full variable domain (missing parts from reference TRBV7-2 and TRBJ2-3): GAGVSQSPSNKVTEKGKDVELRCDPISGHTALYWYRQSLGQGLEFLIYFQGNSAPDKSGLPSDRFSAERTGGSVSTLTIQRTQQEDSAVYLCASRQAWGTSGGGQYFGPGTRLTVL.

The J gene is TRBJ2-7, the V gene TRBV6-1; tentative D call: TRBD1 (6 bases). Germline loops: CDR1 MNHNS, CDR2 SASEGT. This CDR3 contains 15 residues. The V gene lost 0 bases and the J gene lost 12 bases, with 21 bases spanning the gap. CDR3 nucleotides: TGTGCCAGCAGTGAAGCGATGGTGGGACCAAGAGGGGGGTACTTC. This encodes CASSEAMVGPRGGYF.

The V call is TRBV7-2, the J call TRBJ1-1; D possibly corresponds to TRBD1 (5 bases). CDR1 SGHTA and CDR2 FQGNSA come from the germline V gene. V was shortened by 5 bases and J by 4 bases, with 17 bases between the two germline ends. This CDR3 is 15 amino acids long. CDR3 nucleotide sequence: TGTGCCAGCAGCCAACAAGGAGGGGTTCGCACTGAAGCTTTCTTT. Protein: CASSQQGGVRTEAFF. The full variable domain, its missing parts supplied by reference TRBV7-2 and TRBJ1-1, is GAGVSQSPSNKVTEKGKDVELRCDPISGHTALYWYRQSLGQGLEFLIYFQGNSAPDKSGLPSDRFSAERTGGSVSTLTIQRTQQEDSAVYLCASSQQGGVRTEAFFGQGTRLTVV.

The chain links TRBV10-3 to TRBJ2-1, with 11 nucleotides matching TRBD2. This CDR3 contains 12 residues. With 8 bases clipped from V and 6 bases from J, the junction kept 0 bases outside the gene matches. CDR1 ENHRY and CDR2 SYGVKD come from the germline V gene. The CDR3 sequence is CAIGTSGNEQFF. In DNA form, the CDR3 reads TGTGCCATCGGGACTAGCGGCAATGAGCAGTTCTTC.

V and J are TRBV18 and TRBJ1-1; D might be TRBD1 (5 bases). Trimming left V 2 bases short and J 3 bases short, with 13 bases between. Germline V gene data show CDR1 as KGHSH and CDR2 as LQKENI. The CDR3 sequence is 15 residues long. DNA for the CDR3: TGTGCCAGCTCACCAAGCCGGGGGGGGGACACTGAAGCTTTCTTT. It yields the protein CASSPSRGGDTEAFF.

The CDR3 spells CATSDLGRTTKRTLQETQYF. As DNA, the CDR3 is TGTGCCACCAGTGACCTAGGAAGGACTACCAAGCGTACCCTACAAGAGACCCAGTACTTC. The chain couples TRBV24-1 to TRBJ2-5; weak D call: TRBD2 (6 bases). The CDR3 sequence is 20 residues long. Trimming removed 4 bases from V and 2 bases from J, with 28 bases in between. Germline-derived CDR1 and CDR2 are KGHDR and SFDVKD.

The J gene is TRBJ2-1, the V gene TRBV11-3, with no clear D. Germline CDR1 reads SGHNT; CDR2 reads YENEEA. CDR3 size: 13 residues. Deletions cut 0 bases from V and 5 bases from J, with 5 bases between. The CDR3 loop is CASSLDRDNEQFF. Written as DNA, the CDR3 is TGTGCCAGCAGCTTAGATCGAGACAATGAGCAGTTCTTC.

This clone occurred a few times. This chain uses TRBV5-4 with TRBJ1-2, with 10 nucleotides matching TRBD1. Germline trimming cut 4 bases from V and 4 bases from J; bases unmatched to any gene: 7. Per germline, CDR1 SGHNT and CDR2 YYREEE (reference sequence). The CDR3 runs 15 residues. This CDR3 reads CASSDTGTGVYGYTF. The CDR3 coding sequence is TGTGCCAGCAGCGACACCGGGACAGGGGTCTATGGCTACACCTTC.

V gene TRBV19 combines with J gene TRBJ2-3, with D perhaps TRBD1 (6 bases). Germline V gives CDR1 LNHDA, CDR2 SQIVND (reference sequence). The CDR3 is 14 residues long. The V end lost 6 bases, the J end lost 3 bases, and 13 bases lay between the germline ends. The CDR3 spells CASSLQGRTDTQYF. CDR3 sequence (DNA): TGTGCCAGTAGCCTACAGGGTCGGACAGATACGCAGTATTTT.

The chain has TRBV2 and TRBJ2-7; TRBD2 is a possible D gene (5 bases). Germline CDR1 reads SNHLY; CDR2 reads FYNNEI. Trimming took 6 bases from V and 1 from J, leaving 13 bases between them. The CDR3 sequence is 14 residues long. The CDR3 coding sequence is TGTGCCAGCAGGGAACCCGGGATTTCCTACGAGCAGTACTTC. Its protein product is CASREPGISYEQYF.

The chain recombines TRBV4-3 with TRBJ1-6, with unresolved D. Trimming took 1 base from V and 7 from J, leaving 5 bases between them. This CDR3 comprises 13 residues. Germline assignment: CDR1 LGHNA and CDR2 YSLEER. CDR3 residues: CASSQAFNSPLHF. The CDR3 DNA sequence: TGCGCCAGCAGCCAAGCGTTCAATTCACCCCTCCACTTT.

This clone showed up just once. The CDR3 sequence: CASSALGREGRAFF. The CDR3, as DNA: TGTGCCAGCAGCGCCTTGGGCCGGGAAGGTAGAGCTTTCTTT. The J gene is TRBJ1-1, the V gene TRBV9; D uncertain. Trimming stripped 3 bases from V and 10 bases from J, with 19 bases between. Germline values: CDR1 SGDLS, CDR2 YYNGEE. CDR3 size: 14 residues.

The V and J genes are TRBV11-3 and TRBJ1-2; TRBD1 is a possible D gene (6 bases). Germline lookup yields CDR1 SGHNT and CDR2 YENEEA. This CDR3 spans 15 amino acids. The V and J ends lost 4 bases and 5 bases respectively, with 17 bases between them. In DNA, the CDR3 is TGTGCCAGCAGCTCTAGGGATGGGGGCTTTTATGGCTACACCTTC. As protein: CASSSRDGGFYGYTF.

This rearrangement joins TRBV2 to TRBJ2-1; 10 nucleotides match TRBD2. The CDR3 extends over 14 amino acids. CDR1 and CDR2 from the germline V gene are SNHLY and FYNNEI. V was pared by 9 bases and J by 0 bases, with 2 bases of the junction left unmatched. The CDR3 sequence: CARQREGSYNEQFF. The CDR3, as DNA: TGTGCCAGACAGCGGGAGGGCTCCTACAATGAGCAGTTCTTC.

V usage is TRBV5-8 and J usage is TRBJ2-3, with a possible D match to TRBD2 (6 bases). The CDR3 has 15 amino acids. Trimming shortened V by 0 bases and J by 5 bases, and 13 bases separated the two germline ends. Looked up from germline, CDR1 is SGHTS and CDR2 is YDEGEE. CDR3 in amino acids: CASSLEGGNGDTQYF. The CDR3 nucleotides are TGTGCCAGCAGCTTGGAAGGAGGGAACGGAGATACGCAGTATTTT.

The chain joins TRBV27 to TRBJ1-4, with TRBD1 matching 7 bases. The junction had 5 bases not matched to a gene; V was cut back by 6 bases and J by 4 bases. The CDR3 has 14 residues. Germline V gene sequence: CDR1 MNHEY, CDR2 SMNVEV (reference sequence). The CDR3 here is CASSDRAHNEKLFF. In DNA, the CDR3 is TGTGCCAGCAGCGACAGGGCCCATAATGAAAAACTGTTTTTT.

The chain joins TRBV30 to TRBJ1-2, with D hard to call. This CDR3 spans 14 amino acids. Per the germline V gene, CDR1 is GTSNPN and CDR2 is SVGIG (reference sequence). V was clipped by 5 bases and J by 4 bases, with 17 bases between them. The CDR3: CAWGSITGSYGYTF. The CDR3 nucleotides read TGTGCCTGGGGGAGCATTACGGGGTCCTATGGCTACACCTTC.

This CDR3 is CASSWTGMNTEAFF. In DNA, the CDR3 is TGTGCCAGCAGTTGGACAGGTATGAACACTGAAGCTTTCTTT. The chain combines TRBV2 with TRBJ1-1, with 7 positions matching TRBD1. This CDR3 is 14 amino acids long. Per the germline V gene, CDR1 is SNHLY and CDR2 is FYNNEI. Germline trimming cut 5 bases from V and 0 bases from J; bases unmatched to any gene: 3. The full variable domain, in which reference TRBV2 and TRBJ1-1 provide the parts outside the CDR3, is EPEVTQTPSHQVTQMGQEVILRCVPISNHLYFYWYRQILGQKVEFLVSFYNNEISEKSEIFDDQFSVERPDGSNFTLKIRSTKLEDSAMYFCASSWTGMNTEAFFGQGTRLTVV.

The chain uses TRBV19 and TRBJ1-6; D is ambiguous. The CDR3 runs to 17 residues. Germline V gene lookup returns CDR1 LNHDA and CDR2 SQIVND (reference sequence). The V end lost 4 bases, the J end lost 7 bases, and 20 bases lay between the germline ends. The CDR3 coding sequence is TGTGCCAGTAGTACTTTCTATGCCCGGCAGGCGAATTCACCCCTCCACTTT. Its translation: CASSTFYARQANSPLHF.